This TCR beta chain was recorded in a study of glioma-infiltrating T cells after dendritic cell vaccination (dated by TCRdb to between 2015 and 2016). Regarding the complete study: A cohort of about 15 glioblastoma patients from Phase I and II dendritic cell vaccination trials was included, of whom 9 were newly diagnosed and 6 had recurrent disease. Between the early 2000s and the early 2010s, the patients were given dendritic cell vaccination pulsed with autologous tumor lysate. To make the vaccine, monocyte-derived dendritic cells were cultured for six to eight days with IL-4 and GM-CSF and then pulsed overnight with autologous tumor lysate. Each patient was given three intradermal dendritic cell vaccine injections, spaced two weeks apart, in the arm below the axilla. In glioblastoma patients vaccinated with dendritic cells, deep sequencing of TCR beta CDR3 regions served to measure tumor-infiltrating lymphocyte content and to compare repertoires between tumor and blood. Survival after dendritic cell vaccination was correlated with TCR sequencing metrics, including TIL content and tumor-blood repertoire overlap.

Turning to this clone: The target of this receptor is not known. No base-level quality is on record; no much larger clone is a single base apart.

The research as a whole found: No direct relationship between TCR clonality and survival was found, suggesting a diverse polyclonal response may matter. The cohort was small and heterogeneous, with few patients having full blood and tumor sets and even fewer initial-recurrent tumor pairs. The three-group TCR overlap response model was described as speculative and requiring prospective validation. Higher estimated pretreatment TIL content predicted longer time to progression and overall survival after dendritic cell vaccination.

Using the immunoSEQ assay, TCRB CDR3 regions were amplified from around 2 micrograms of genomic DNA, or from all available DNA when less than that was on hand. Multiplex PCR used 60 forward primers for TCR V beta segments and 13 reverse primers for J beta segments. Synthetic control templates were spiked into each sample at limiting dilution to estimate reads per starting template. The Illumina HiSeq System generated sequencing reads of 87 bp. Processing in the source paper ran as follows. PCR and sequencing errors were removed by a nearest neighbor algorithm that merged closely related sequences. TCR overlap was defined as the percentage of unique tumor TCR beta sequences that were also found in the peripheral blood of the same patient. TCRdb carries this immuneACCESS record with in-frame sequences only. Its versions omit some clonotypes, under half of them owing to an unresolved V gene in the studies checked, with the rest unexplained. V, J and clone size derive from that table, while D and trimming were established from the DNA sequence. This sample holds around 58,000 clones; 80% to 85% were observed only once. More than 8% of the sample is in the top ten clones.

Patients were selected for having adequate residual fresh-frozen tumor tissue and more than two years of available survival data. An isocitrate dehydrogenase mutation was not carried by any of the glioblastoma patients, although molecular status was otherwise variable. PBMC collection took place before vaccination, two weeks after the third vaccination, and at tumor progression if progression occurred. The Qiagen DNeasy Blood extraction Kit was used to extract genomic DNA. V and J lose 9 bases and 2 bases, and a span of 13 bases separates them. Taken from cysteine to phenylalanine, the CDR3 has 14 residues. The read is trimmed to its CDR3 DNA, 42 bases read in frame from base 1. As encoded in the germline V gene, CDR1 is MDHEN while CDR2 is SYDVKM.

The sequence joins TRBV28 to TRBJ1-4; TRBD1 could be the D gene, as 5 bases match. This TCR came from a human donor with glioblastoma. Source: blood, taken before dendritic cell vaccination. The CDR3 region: CASYPTGTNEKLFF. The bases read TGTGCCAGTTACCCCACAGGTACTAATGAAAAACTGTTTTTT.